This T cell receptor (beta chain) was sequenced for a study of early T cells in non-severe SARS-CoV-2 infection. Study overall: Investigators sequenced bulk RNA drawn from unsorted whole blood, and chains remained unpaired. Study-level findings and limits: The VDJdb matching leaned toward anti-spike CD8 responses and overlooked private and CD4 specificities.

Looked up from germline, CDR1 is DFQATT and CDR2 is SNEGSKA (reference sequence). The CDR3 covers 14 residues. Trimming took 0 bases from V and 8 from J, leaving 13 bases between them. Note on this clonotype: No antigen is known for it.

Tagging with unique molecular identifiers was applied to individual cDNA molecules. TCRdb reanalysed the 5' RACE reads using MiXCR and keeps one entry per CDR3 protein. The table has fewer than 100,000 distinct CDR3 sequences, over 9% seen once. The source is an adult who was a healthcare worker with PCR-confirmed SARS-CoV-2 infection or an uninfected control (not recorded which). Source material: whole blood. The V and J genes are TRBV20-1 and TRBJ1-4; D perhaps matches TRBD1 (5 bases). The chain's CDR3 is CSAREGDSVEKLFF. The CDR3 DNA sequence: TGCAGTGCTAGAGAGGGGGACTCTGTAGAAAAACTGTTTTTT.